This T cell receptor (beta chain) comes out of a study of early T cells in non-severe SARS-CoV-2 infection listed by TCRdb under 2021. A note on the overall study: Bulk RNA from unsorted whole blood was used for TCR sequencing, so alpha and beta chains could not be paired. General conclusions and limits of the study: VDJdb matching was skewed toward anti-spike CD8 responses, so virus-specific expansions were likely underestimated and private and CD4 specificities were missed.

This clonotype was seen more than once but under ten times. What antigen it recognizes has not been identified. Base qualities are not provided; no much larger clone lies one nucleotide away. Library prep was done by 5' RACE. The reads were generated on a NextSeq 500. The TCR library protocol attached unique molecular identifiers to individual cDNA molecules to correct for sequencing error and PCR bias. Sequencing covered both TCR alpha and beta chains, and within each sample the abundances of alpha and beta sequences were tightly co-correlated. The source study handled its data this way. Decombinator V4 was used to annotate the V gene, J gene and CDR3 of the TCR sequences. TCRs were defined as expanded if a significant change between any two time points was detected under a Poisson model with p below 0.0001. TCR abundances were normalised to the total number of TCRs sequenced per sample and were expressed as counts per million. VDJdb, accessed 1 November 2021, was searched for CMV, EBV and SARS-CoV-2 annotated TCRs, with TCRs annotated for multiple antigens excluded. TCRdb reprocessing: public reads trimmed at Q25 with fastp, clones called with MiXCR, in-frame beta chains kept. Entries that share a CDR3 protein sequence are merged under the most common genes and DNA. TCRdb's processing, not the authors', yielded these V and J calls. This sample is represented by tens of thousands of distinct CDR3 sequences; 13% to 15% of them were singletons. The ten largest clones take up roughly 7.2% of the sample.

Set within a cohort of healthcare workers in London, UK, this nested case-control study involved weekly PCR testing of nasopharyngeal swabs along with blood sampling. Healthcare workers were recruited between 23 and 31 March 2020, during the week of the UK lockdown, and were followed weekly for up to roughly 15 weeks. The source material was whole blood. This receptor was identified in an adult who was a healthcare worker with PCR-confirmed SARS-CoV-2 infection or an uninfected control (not recorded which).

The DNA sequence reads TGTGCCAGCAGTTTTCGTAGTGAAATGAGTCCCACCAATGAGCAGTTCTTC. Its protein is CASSFRSEMSPTNEQFF. The chain is made from TRBV12-3 or TRBV12-4 and TRBJ2-1; the D gene is not confidently resolved. V is clipped by 3 bases and J by 6 bases, and the sequence between their germline boundaries is 21 bases long. Including cysteine and phenylalanine, the CDR3 has 17 amino acids. Here the CDR3 DNA is all that survives: 51 bases in frame from base 1.